The entry below gives a single T cell receptor (beta chain) sequence along with its context. What it recognizes is unknown. The data derive from a study of OX40 agonist ivuxolimab in advanced cancers. Whole-study results and caveats: CD8+ T cells averaged more expanded clones than CD4+.

Patients were ineligible given autoimmune disease history or systemic immunosuppression. TCRdb keeps only in-frame clones here, not all; method: immunoSEQ multiplex PCR. The sample carries tens of thousands of clones, roughly nine tenths recorded once. Germline V gives CDR1 MNHNY, CDR2 SVGAGI (reference sequence). Trimming took 6 bases from V and 1 from J; bases not matched to a gene: 7. There are 16 residues in the CDR3. Here the sequenced sample was CD4+ or CD8+ T cells sorted from blood, taken in a trial of the OX40 agonist ivuxolimab. The TCR was taken from an adult with an advanced solid tumor such as melanoma, head and neck, liver or kidney cancer. J is TRBJ2-3 and V is TRBV6-6, with TRBD1 matching 10 bases. The CDR3 DNA is TGTGCCAGCAGCCTACTAGGGACAGGGGGCACAGATACGCAGTATTTT. Translating gives CASSLLGTGGTDTQYF.